Shown below are 23 T cell receptor beta chains from a single sample sequenced in a study of radiation and T cells in renal cell carcinoma. TCRdb's copy holds only in-frame clones and misses some; the assay was immunoSEQ multiplex PCR. The repertoire consists of around 130,000 clones, with more than 75% occurring once and the leading ten covering more than 5%. Time point: blood 2 weeks post-SBRT. Treatment defined: 15 Gy SBRT to primary tumor, nephrectomy 4 weeks later. The specimen comprised blood, sampled from a patient whose treatment included radiotherapy and nephrectomy. Receptors were obtained from a woman in her seventies with renal cell carcinoma.

The chain joins TRBV21-1 to TRBJ1-2. TRBV21-1 is a pseudogene segment. The CDR3 contains 13 residues. CDR3 sequence: CASFETCRRGYTF. CDR3 sequence (DNA): TGTGCCAGCTTTGAAACCTGCCGGCGAGGCTACACCTTC.

The chain has TRBV6-5 and TRBJ1-5; D might be TRBD1 (6 bases). The V gene lost 3 bases and the J gene lost 7 bases, with 13 bases spanning the gap. CDR3 length: 14 residues. The germline gives CDR1 MNHEY, CDR2 SVGAGI. CDR3 region: CASSYQQGGQPQHF. The DNA for the CDR3 is TGTGCCAGCAGTTATCAACAGGGCGGGCAGCCCCAGCATTTT.

The genes are TRBV6-1 and TRBJ2-3; weak D call: TRBD2 (6 bases). This CDR3 contains 13 residues. Germline V gene lookup returns CDR1 MNHNS and CDR2 SASEGT. The ends were cut back, 6 bases at V and 2 bases at J, with 9 bases in the middle. DNA of the CDR3: TGTGCCAGCAGGAGGGACTTCACAGATACGCAGTATTTT. It specifies CASRRDFTDTQYF.

The rearrangement links TRBV5-1 to TRBJ2-7; D gene uncertain. This CDR3 spans 12 amino acids. Germline V gene data show CDR1 as SGHRS and CDR2 as YFSETQ. Trimming took 0 bases from V and 3 from J, leaving 4 bases between them. The DNA for the CDR3 is TGCGCCAGCAGCTTGGAAGGCTACGAGCAGTACTTC. Protein product: CASSLEGYEQYF.

The chain uses TRBV10-3 and TRBJ2-5; 13 bases line up with TRBD2. Losses at the gene ends were 3 bases for V and 1 base for J; bases not matched to a gene: 5. The CDR3 length is 17 residues. In germline, CDR1 is ENHRY, CDR2 SYGVKD. For the CDR3, the DNA is TGTGCCATCAGTGACCGAGGACTAGCGGGGGTCCAAGAGACCCAGTACTTC. Translating gives CAISDRGLAGVQETQYF.

This chain uses TRBV6-5 with TRBJ2-1; D gene ambiguous. In germline, CDR1 is MNHEY, CDR2 SVGAGI. Trimming pared 0 bases from V and 5 bases from J, leaving 8 bases between. The CDR3 has 14 residues. The CDR3 here is CASSYSTADNEQFF. The CDR3 nucleotides are TGTGCCAGCAGTTACTCAACAGCCGACAATGAGCAGTTCTTC.

V usage is TRBV28 and J usage is TRBJ2-2; D uncertain. This CDR3 has 13 amino acids. Trimming pared 5 bases from V and 6 bases from J, leaving 10 bases between. Germline V gene data show CDR1 as MDHEN and CDR2 as SYDVKM. The DNA for the CDR3 is TGTGCCAGCAGTGGATGGGCCGCCGGGGAGCTGTTTTTT. Its protein product is CASSGWAAGELFF.

This chain joins TRBV7-9 and TRBJ1-2; D call uncertain. The V and J ends lost 0 bases and 3 bases respectively, with 11 bases between them. Germline-derived CDR1 and CDR2 are SEHNR and FQNEAQ (reference sequence). CDR3 length: 15 amino acids. CDR3 sequence reads: CASSLAGRGYYGYTF. In DNA, the CDR3 is TGTGCCAGCAGCTTAGCTGGACGGGGTTACTATGGCTACACCTTC.

This chain links TRBV2 with TRBJ1-6, with D uncertain. Between the trimmed V and J ends, which lost 3 bases and 8 bases, there was a span of 14 bases. The CDR3 runs to 15 residues. Germline loops: CDR1 SNHLY, CDR2 FYNNEI. The CDR3 here is CASSDGSKRDSPLHF. The CDR3 nucleotides read TGTGCCAGCAGTGACGGGTCCAAGAGGGATTCACCCCTCCACTTT.

This chain joins TRBV15 and TRBJ1-1; D might be TRBD1 (5 bases). The germline CDR1 and CDR2 sequences are LNHNV and YYDKDF (reference sequence). V lost 5 bases and J 3 bases, leaving 10 bases between the germline ends. This CDR3 spans 13 amino acids. CDR3 sequence reads: CATSGDWDTEAFF. Here the CDR3 DNA reads TGTGCCACCAGCGGGGACTGGGACACTGAAGCTTTCTTT. The full variable domain, completed using reference TRBV15 and TRBJ1-1, is DAMVIQNPRYQVTQFGKPVTLSCSQTLNHNVMYWYQQKSSQAPKLLFHYYDKDFNNEADTPDNFQSRRPNTSFCFLDIRSPGLGDTAMYLCATSGDWDTEAFFGQGTRLTVV.

The genes are TRBV6-5 and TRBJ2-7; D is unresolved. Looked up from germline, CDR1 is MNHEY and CDR2 is SVGAGI. The V and J ends lost 8 bases and 4 bases respectively, with 9 bases between them. The CDR3 totals 11 residues. The CDR3 spells CASGKTYEQYF. DNA for the CDR3: TGTGCCAGCGGAAAGACTTACGAGCAGTACTTC.

This clone turned up a few times. The V and J genes are TRBV5-1 and TRBJ2-7; D unresolved. Germline V lookup: CDR1 SGHRS, CDR2 YFSETQ. V lost 3 bases, J lost 0 bases, and 10 bases lay in between. There are 14 residues in the CDR3. CDR3 nucleotides: TGCGCCAGCAGCTCAGAGGAGAGCTCCTACGAGCAGTACTTC. Its translation: CASSSEESSYEQYF. Filled out from reference TRBV5-1 and TRBJ2-7, the complete variable domain reads KAGVTQTPRYLIKTRGQQVTLSCSPISGHRSVSWYQQTPGQGLQFLFEYFSETQRNKGNFPGRFSGRQFSNSRSEMNVSTLELGDSALYLCASSSEESSYEQYFGPGTRLTVT.

This clone was counted only a few times. In the same sample, other DNA sequences code for this CDR3. This chain uses TRBV6-5 with TRBJ1-2, with D possibly matching TRBD1 (6 bases). CDR3 size: 13 residues. V lost 5 bases, J lost 2 bases, and 9 bases lay in between. CDR1 is MNHEY and CDR2 is SVGAGI in the germline V gene. The CDR3 nucleotides read TGTGCCAGCAGTCCTACAGGGAACTATGGCTACACCTTC. Protein sequence: CASSPTGNYGYTF.

V is TRBV7-9 and J is TRBJ2-5, with D unresolved. The germline V and J ends were trimmed by 1 base and 4 bases, with 4 bases remaining between them. The CDR3 is made up of 12 amino acids. Germline values: CDR1 SEHNR, CDR2 FQNEAQ (reference sequence). CDR3 DNA sequence: TGTGCCAGCAGCTTAGTTCGAGAGACCCAGTACTTC. Its translation: CASSLVRETQYF.

V usage is TRBV28 and J usage is TRBJ2-7; the D gene is possibly TRBD1 (5 bases). V lost 6 bases, J lost 0 bases, and 6 bases lay in between. In germline, CDR1 is MDHEN, CDR2 SYDVKM. The CDR3 is 12 residues long. CDR3 nucleotide sequence: TGTGCCAGCAGGGGGCCCTCCTACGAGCAGTACTTC. Translating it yields CASRGPSYEQYF.

V is TRBV2 and J is TRBJ1-4; D is undetermined. Germline V CDR1 and CDR2: SNHLY, FYNNEI. Trimming took 0 bases from V and 0 from J, leaving 5 bases between them. The CDR3 loop spans 15 amino acids. This chain's CDR3 is CASSEAGATNEKLFF. In nucleotides, the CDR3 is TGTGCCAGCAGTGAAGCGGGCGCAACTAATGAAAAACTGTTTTTT.

This clone was seen just once. The germline gene is not matched at one end of the junction; a read error may be the cause. This chain uses TRBV5-4 with TRBJ1-1; D not resolved. Looked up from germline, CDR1 is SGHNT and CDR2 is YYREEE (reference sequence). The CDR3 extends over 13 amino acids. CDR3: CASSSYFNTGAFF. DNA of the CDR3: TGTGCCAGCAGCTCATATTTCAACACTGGAGCTTTCTTT.

This rearrangement joins TRBV27 to TRBJ2-1, with D possibly called TRBD1 or TRBD2 (6 bases each). The CDR3 covers 15 residues. Germline CDR1 reads MNHEY; CDR2 reads SMNVEV (reference sequence). Trimming stripped 5 bases from V and 4 bases from J, with 15 bases between. In DNA, the CDR3 is TGTGCCAGCAGTCCCAGGTGGGGGGCGTACAATGAGCAGTTCTTC. Translation: CASSPRWGAYNEQFF.

J is TRBJ1-2 and V is TRBV5-1, with unresolved D. Germline values: CDR1 SGHRS, CDR2 YFSETQ. V lost 0 bases and J lost 7, with 16 bases in between. The CDR3 loop spans 15 amino acids. DNA of the CDR3: TGCGCCAGCAGCTTGGCTCCGGAAGAACGCGCTGGCTACACCTTC. Residues: CASSLAPEERAGYTF.

This sequence joins TRBV23-1 and TRBJ2-1, with 16 bases identical to TRBD2. TRBV23-1 is sorted into the ORF group, with uncertain function. With V trimmed by 2 bases and J by 0 bases, 4 bases remained unmatched. The CDR3 is 19 residues long. CDR3 DNA sequence: TGCGCCAGCAGTCAACCGGGACTAGCGGGGGGGAGCTCCTACAATGAGCAGTTCTTC. Encoded protein: CASSQPGLAGGSSYNEQFF.

The rearrangement joins TRBV29-1 to TRBJ1-2, with unresolved D. Germline V lookup: CDR1 SQVTM, CDR2 ANQGSEA. V lost 4 bases to trimming and J lost 6 bases, with 9 bases between them. This CDR3 contains 11 residues. CDR3 bases: TGCAGCGTTGGAGGAGGGAATGGCTACACCTTC. It encodes CSVGGGNGYTF.

This clone is a singleton in its sample. This rearrangement joins TRBV6-6 to TRBJ1-3, with 9 bases that match TRBD1. CDR1 MNHNY and CDR2 SVGAGI come from the germline V gene (reference sequence). The CDR3 totals 15 residues. After removal of 5 bases from V and 3 bases from J, the junction contained 5 bases not matched to a gene. The CDR3 bases are TGTGCCAGCAGTCCACCGGGACAGGGTGGAAACACCATATATTTT. Translating it yields CASSPPGQGGNTIYF.

The chain is built from TRBV7-2 and TRBJ1-6, with no clear D. CDR3 size: 14 residues. Germline V gene data show CDR1 as SGHTA and CDR2 as FQGNSA. The V end was cut by 5 bases, the J end by 5 bases, with 10 bases between. This chain's CDR3 is CASSPYTNNSPLHF. Here the CDR3 DNA reads TGTGCCAGCAGCCCGTACACTAATAATTCACCCCTCCACTTT. The full variable domain, completed using reference TRBV7-2 and TRBJ1-6, is GAGVSQSPSNKVTEKGKDVELRCDPISGHTALYWYRQSLGQGLEFLIYFQGNSAPDKSGLPSDRFSAERTGGSVSTLTIQRTQQEDSAVYLCASSPYTNNSPLHFGNGTRLTVT.